Below are 19 T cell receptor beta chains sequenced from a single sample in a study of T cells after somatic rescue of genetic block. The repertoire was sequenced with immunoSEQ multiplex PCR; TCRdb's copy has only in-frame clones and lacks some. The repertoire holds 110,000 or so clones, 75% to 95% seen once, with about 1.5% in the top ten. The sequencing input was peripheral blood mononuclear cells (PBMCs). The receptors come from a woman aged 18-29 years.

This clone came up once. The V gene is TRBV5-1, the J gene TRBJ2-1; 8 bases align to TRBD2. Per the germline V gene, CDR1 is SGHRS and CDR2 is YFSETQ. The CDR3 has 15 residues. The junction had 3 bases not matched to a gene; V was cut back by 3 bases and J by 1 base. The CDR3 region has the DNA TGCGCCAGCAGCTCGGGACTAGATTCCTACAATGAGCAGTTCTTC. Residues: CASSSGLDSYNEQFF.

The chain uses TRBV5-5 and TRBJ2-3; the match to TRBD1 covers 7 bases. CDR3 size: 15 residues. After removal of 0 bases from V and 3 bases from J, the junction contained 4 bases not matched to a gene. Germline V gene sequence: CDR1 SGHKS, CDR2 YYEKEE (reference sequence). The CDR3 DNA sequence: TGTGCCAGCAGCTTGGCAGGGGGAAGGACAGATACGCAGTATTTT. Translation gives CASSLAGGRTDTQYF.

The chain joins TRBV6-6 to TRBJ2-1, with D perhaps TRBD2 (5 bases). The ends were cut back, 6 bases at V and 8 bases at J, with 14 bases in the middle. CDR3 length: 13 amino acids. Germline CDR1 is MNHNY and CDR2 is SVGAGI (reference sequence). CDR3 DNA: TGTGCCAGCAGCTCCAATCTCGGGGATGAGCAGTTCTTC. Protein sequence: CASSSNLGDEQFF.

The V call is TRBV7-3, the J call TRBJ2-7; D is unresolved. This CDR3 region has 13 residues. CDR1 and CDR2 from the germline V gene are SGHTA and FQGTGA. V lost 3 bases to trimming and J lost 3 bases, with 9 bases between them. In DNA, the CDR3 is TGTGCCAGCAGCTTGGGGATGGACTACGAGCAGTACTTC. Translating it yields CASSLGMDYEQYF.

The chain links TRBV10-1 to TRBJ2-7, with 7 bases lining up with TRBD1. Trimming removed 5 bases from V and 3 bases from J; junction bases left unmatched: 13. Germline values: CDR1 WNHNN, CDR2 SYGVQD (reference sequence). This CDR3 is 16 amino acids long. The CDR3, as DNA: TGCGCCAGCAGTTCCGACAGGGCTGATTGCAACTACGAGCAGTACTTC. Amino acids: CASSSDRADCNYEQYF.

V usage is TRBV7-9 and J usage is TRBJ2-2; D is perhaps TRBD2 (6 bases). The CDR3 sequence is 15 residues long. Germline V gives CDR1 SEHNR, CDR2 FQNEAQ (reference sequence). V was clipped by 7 bases and J by 5 bases, with 17 bases between them. CDR3 nucleotide sequence: TGTGCCAGCATAAGGGACCTAGGGAGGACCGGGGAGCTGTTTTTT. Translation: CASIRDLGRTGELFF.

This clone was counted once. The chain couples TRBV5-1 to TRBJ1-3, with D tentatively TRBD1 (5 bases). V dropped 1 base and J dropped 0 bases, with 14 bases sitting between them. Per germline, CDR1 SGHRS and CDR2 YFSETQ. This CDR3 comprises 17 residues. DNA of the CDR3: TGCGCCAGCAGCTTGAACGACCAAGGGGACTCTGGAAACACCATATATTTT. This gives the protein CASSLNDQGDSGNTIYF. Full variable domain (outside the CDR3, taken from reference TRBV5-1 and TRBJ1-3): KAGVTQTPRYLIKTRGQQVTLSCSPISGHRSVSWYQQTPGQGLQFLFEYFSETQRNKGNFPGRFSGRQFSNSRSEMNVSTLELGDSALYLCASSLNDQGDSGNTIYFGEGSWLTVV.

V gene TRBV19 combines with J gene TRBJ2-7, with a weak D call TRBD1 (6 bases). CDR3 length: 15 amino acids. Germline V gene lookup returns CDR1 LNHDA and CDR2 SQIVND (reference sequence). Trimming took off 6 bases at V and 2 bases at J, with 17 bases between the two ends. The CDR3 sequence: CASSRDKANTYEQYF. The CDR3 coding sequence is TGTGCCAGTAGCAGGGACAAGGCTAACACCTACGAGCAGTACTTC.

The rearrangement joins TRBV2 to TRBJ1-1, with 7 nucleotides matching TRBD1. This CDR3 contains 14 residues. Per the germline V gene, CDR1 is SNHLY and CDR2 is FYNNEI. After removal of 3 bases from V and 4 bases from J, the junction contained 5 bases not matched to a gene. CDR3 loop: CASSERQGLTEAFF. The CDR3 region has the DNA TGTGCCAGCAGTGAGCGACAGGGCCTCACTGAAGCTTTCTTT.

The chain recombines TRBV5-1 with TRBJ2-1; 12 nucleotides agree with TRBD2. The germline CDR1 and CDR2 sequences are SGHRS and YFSETQ. This CDR3 is built from 18 residues. The V segment lost 6 bases and the J segment 0 bases; nucleotides outside the gene matches: 10. CDR3 coding DNA: TGCGCCAGCACGAGGACTAGCGGGGCTCAAGTCTCCTACAATGAGCAGTTCTTC. The encoded protein is CASTRTSGAQVSYNEQFF.

The CDR3 DNA follows: TGTGCCAGTAGTACGGGACGGTTAAACACTGAAGCTTTCTTT. This sequence encodes CASSTGRLNTEAFF. This chain links TRBV19 with TRBJ1-1; maybe TRBD1 (5 bases). CDR1 is LNHDA and CDR2 is SQIVND in the germline V gene (reference sequence). This CDR3 contains 14 residues. V was clipped by 4 bases and J by 2 bases, with 11 bases between them.

The rearrangement joins TRBV11-2 to TRBJ2-5; no reliable D call. V lost 3 bases and J lost 5, with 16 bases in between. This CDR3 region has 15 residues. Per the germline V gene, CDR1 is SGHAT and CDR2 is FQNNGV. Here the CDR3 DNA reads TGTGCCAGCAGCTTCCACGGAAGGCAGTCCGAGACCCAGTACTTC. Translating it yields CASSFHGRQSETQYF.

The chain has TRBV10-3 and TRBJ1-1; D unclear. This CDR3 comprises 13 residues. Trimming took 6 bases from V and 3 from J, leaving 11 bases between them. The germline V gene has CDR1 ENHRY and CDR2 SYGVKD. The CDR3 protein is CAIRVEEYTEAFF. CDR3 nucleotides: TGTGCCATCAGGGTCGAAGAATACACTGAAGCTTTCTTT.

This chain uses TRBV28 with TRBJ2-5, with D unresolved. Per germline, CDR1 MDHEN and CDR2 SYDVKM. V dropped 2 bases and J dropped 2 bases, with 9 bases sitting between them. The CDR3 consists of 14 residues. The CDR3 bases are TGTGCCAGCAGTTTAAGAACAGATCAAGAGACCCAGTACTTC. Translating gives CASSLRTDQETQYF. Complete variable domain (other parts from reference TRBV28 and TRBJ2-5): DVKVTQSSRYLVKRTGEKVFLECVQDMDHENMFWYRQDPGLGLRLIYFSYDVKMKEKGDIPEGYSVSREKKERFSLILESASTNQTSMYLCASSLRTDQETQYFGPGTRLLVL.

This chain links TRBV4-1 with TRBJ1-2; TRBD1 is a possible D gene (5 bases). Trimming took 0 bases from V and 2 from J, leaving 10 bases between them. The CDR3 has 15 residues. Germline-derived CDR1 and CDR2 are MGHRA and YSYEKL. CDR3 sequence (DNA): TGCGCCAGCAGCCAAGAGTTCAGACAGAACTATGGCTACACCTTC. Residues: CASSQEFRQNYGYTF.

The gene calls are TRBV15 and TRBJ1-3; D call uncertain. Deletions cut 0 bases from V and 4 bases from J, with 16 bases between. Germline values: CDR1 LNHNV, CDR2 YYDKDF (reference sequence). The CDR3 has 17 residues. In DNA form, the CDR3 reads TGTGCCACCAGCAGAGACACCTCCGGAGTGGCAGGAAACACCATATATTTT. This gives the protein CATSRDTSGVAGNTIYF. Full variable domain (missing parts from reference TRBV15 and TRBJ1-3): DAMVIQNPRYQVTQFGKPVTLSCSQTLNHNVMYWYQQKSSQAPKLLFHYYDKDFNNEADTPDNFQSRRPNTSFCFLDIRSPGLGDTAMYLCATSRDTSGVAGNTIYFGEGSWLTVV.

The rearrangement joins TRBV2 to TRBJ1-2; 11 nucleotides agree with TRBD1. V gave up 4 bases and J gave up 7 bases; unmatched junction bases: 2. This CDR3 has 13 amino acids. Per germline, CDR1 SNHLY and CDR2 FYNNEI. DNA for the CDR3: TGTGCCAGCAGTGGGACAGGGGGCCGTGGCTACACCTTC. It codes for CASSGTGGRGYTF.

This clone was recorded once. The chain recombines TRBV7-6 with TRBJ2-1, with 8 nucleotides matching TRBD1. The CDR3 runs to 15 residues. V trimming: 5 bases; J trimming: 8 bases; junction bases outside the gene matches: 11. Germline V gene lookup returns CDR1 SGHVS and CDR2 FNYEAQ. As DNA, the CDR3 is TGTGCCAGCAGCCTAGGACAGGGTAGAATGTATGAGCAGTTCTTC. This codes for CASSLGQGRMYEQFF.

In its sample, this clone was seen once. The chain employs TRBV28 and TRBJ2-7; D possibly uses TRBD1 or TRBD2 (6 bases each). The CDR3 contains 14 residues. Trimming shortened V by 3 bases and J by 1 base, and 10 bases separated the two germline ends. The germline gives CDR1 MDHEN, CDR2 SYDVKM. In nucleotides, the CDR3 is TGTGCCAGCAGTTTTACGGGGGCGTCCTACGAGCAGTACTTC. Amino acids: CASSFTGASYEQYF. Full variable domain (rest looked up from reference TRBV28 and TRBJ2-7): DVKVTQSSRYLVKRTGEKVFLECVQDMDHENMFWYRQDPGLGLRLIYFSYDVKMKEKGDIPEGYSVSREKKERFSLILESASTNQTSMYLCASSFTGASYEQYFGPGTRLTVT.